The entry below gives a single T cell receptor (beta chain) sequence along with its context. MiXCR was run by TCRdb on the RT-PCR reads, yielding one entry per CDR3 protein. Found here are over 150,000 distinct CDR3 sequences, about 30% of them singletons; the top ten hold about 3%. The data were obtained in a study of patients and donors after allogeneic stem cell transplantation. Trimming stripped 5 bases from V and 2 bases from J, with 11 bases between. This CDR3 has 14 amino acids. Sequenced sample: blood, either unsorted or a sorted T cell fraction (not recorded which). The TCR sequence derives from a human donor who was either an allogeneic HSCT recipient or a stem cell or donor lymphocyte infusion donor (not recorded which). It is not recorded whose cells these are; they may come from a transplant donor. V usage is TRBV12-3 or TRBV12-4 and J usage is TRBJ2-3; D possibly corresponds to TRBD2 (6 bases). This CDR3 reads CASSPTSSTDTQYF. CDR3 nucleotide sequence: TGTGCCAGCAGTCCGACTAGTTCCACAGATACGCAGTATTTT.